The 19 T cell receptor beta chains below were found in one sample sequenced in a study of blood T cells in healthy people across ages. The second PCR ran about 6 to 12 cycles with a sample-barcoded 5' primer and J-beta primers. TCRdb independently ran MiXCR on the 5' RACE reads; one entry per CDR3 protein. The table has around 990,000 distinct CDR3 sequences, about 25% seen once. In addition, the sample was reused for a study of T cells of mothers and their children.

Sequenced input: blood. These receptors were taken from a girl aged 2 to 10 in good health.

This clonotype was detected only a few times. The rearrangement links TRBV18 to TRBJ2-5; no clear D. The J call may be wrong; the DNA end is better matched by TRBJ2-1. From germline, CDR1 is KGHSH and CDR2 LQKENI. The CDR3 is 13 residues long. Written as DNA, the CDR3 is TGTGCCAGCTCACCAGTTCAGGATGGCGAGCAGTTCTTC. As protein: CASSPVQDGEQFF.

This chain connects TRBV6-1 to TRBJ1-5; TRBD1 is a possible D gene (6 bases). CDR3 length: 13 amino acids. Between the trimmed V and J ends, which lost 0 bases and 15 bases, there was a span of 15 bases. The V gene's germline CDR1 is MNHNS and CDR2 SASEGT. The CDR3, as DNA: TGTGCCAGCAGTGAAGCGGGGCAGGGGTACCGGCATTTT. It yields the protein CASSEAGQGYRHF.

V and J are TRBV5-1 and TRBJ1-4; D is uncertain. V was pared by 7 bases and J by 6 bases, with 13 bases between. Germline V gene lookup returns CDR1 SGHRS and CDR2 YFSETQ. The CDR3 consists of 13 residues. CDR3 DNA sequence: TGCGCCAGCCGTTCAGGAAATGATGAAAAACTGTTTTTT. Translating gives CASRSGNDEKLFF.

This clonotype was detected only a few times. The chain has TRBV28 and TRBJ1-3; D uncertain. The V gene lost 8 bases and the J gene lost 0 bases, with 14 bases spanning the gap. The CDR3 totals 15 residues. The germline V gene encodes CDR1 MDHEN and CDR2 SYDVKM. CDR3 bases: TGTGCCAGCGCTGTCGCGATGGGCTCTGGAAACACCATATATTTT. Translation: CASAVAMGSGNTIYF.

The DNA of the CDR3 is TGTGCCACCACAAGTTTAGGTAGCACAGATACGCAGTATTTT. Translated: CATTSLGSTDTQYF. The chain recombines TRBV10-3 with TRBJ2-3, with no clear D. The CDR3 spans 14 residues. Germline V gene lookup returns CDR1 ENHRY and CDR2 SYGVKD. Trimming stripped 10 bases from V and 0 bases from J, with 14 bases between.

This clonotype was detected a few times. Likely a read error: the CDR3 ends without its conserved phenylalanine or tryptophan. This chain joins TRBV28 and TRBJ1-5; 7 nucleotides align to TRBD1. Germline CDR1 MDHEN, CDR2 SYDVKM. Trimming removed 5 bases from V and 5 bases from J; junction bases left unmatched: 12. The CDR3 contains 16 residues. The CDR3 bases are TGTGCCAGCAGTCCCCCGGGACAGACTAACGATCAGCCCCAGCATCTT. It specifies CASSPPGQTNDQPQHL.

This clonotype was seen more than once but under ten times. This chain uses TRBV27 with TRBJ2-1; 12 bases are shared with TRBD2. Trimming cost V 5 bases and J 5 bases; bases outside gene matches: 10. Germline loops: CDR1 MNHEY, CDR2 SMNVEV (reference sequence). The CDR3 sequence is 17 residues long. The CDR3 here is CASSLTSGRPPHNEQFF. DNA of the CDR3: TGTGCCAGCAGTCTAACTAGCGGGAGGCCCCCTCACAATGAGCAGTTCTTC.

This clonotype was seen more than once but under ten times. The V call is TRBV27, the J call TRBJ2-3, with D unclear. The CDR3 is made up of 13 amino acids. V was shortened by 8 bases and J by 3 bases, with 12 bases between the two germline ends. Germline V gene data show CDR1 as MNHEY and CDR2 as SMNVEV (reference sequence). The DNA for the CDR3 is TGTGCCAGCCGCCCCCCCGCAACAGATACGCAGTATTTT. It codes for CASRPPATDTQYF.

This clonotype was seen only a few times. The rearrangement links TRBV11-2 to TRBJ2-1; D uncertain. This CDR3 spans 11 amino acids. Trimming shortened V by 5 bases and J by 15 bases, and 14 bases separated the two germline ends. Germline V lookup: CDR1 SGHAT, CDR2 FQNNGV. The CDR3 loop reads CASSPGAASFF. The CDR3 nucleotides read TGTGCCAGCAGCCCTGGTGCGGCGTCGTTCTTC.

V is TRBV19 and J is TRBJ1-4, with TRBD1 identical over 7 bases. V shed 5 bases and J 5 bases; nucleotides not matched to a gene: 5. This CDR3 has 14 amino acids. CDR1 is LNHDA, CDR2 SQIVND, per germline (reference sequence). The CDR3 nucleotides read TGTGCCAGTAGTGCGGGACAGAGGAATGAAAAACTGTTTTTT. It yields the protein CASSAGQRNEKLFF.

V usage is TRBV7-2 and J usage is TRBJ1-3, with TRBD1 identical over 10 bases. CDR3 size: 17 residues. CDR1 and CDR2 (germline): SGHTA, FQGNSA. Unmatched junction bases numbered 10, after V lost 4 bases and J lost 4 bases. For the CDR3, the DNA is TGTGCCAGCAGCTCGGGATACGGGACAGGGGAAGGAAACACCATATATTTT. As protein: CASSSGYGTGEGNTIYF.

The rearrangement links TRBV14 to TRBJ2-3; D call uncertain. With 6 bases removed from V and 3 bases from J, the gap between germline ends came to 10 bases. Germline V gives CDR1 SGHDN, CDR2 FVKESK. The CDR3 is 13 residues long. The CDR3 nucleotides read TGTGCCAGCAGACTACACGGTACAGATACGCAGTATTTT. Encoded protein: CASRLHGTDTQYF.

A single count supports this clonotype. The chain is built from TRBV20-1 and TRBJ1-2; maybe TRBD1 (5 bases). V was trimmed by 3 bases and J by 6 bases, leaving 11 bases between them. The germline V gene has CDR1 DFQATT and CDR2 SNEGSKA (reference sequence). The CDR3 totals 12 residues. The CDR3 DNA reads as TGCAGTGCTAGCGGTTGGGACCATGGCTACACCTTC. It specifies CSASGWDHGYTF.

The genes are TRBV28 and TRBJ2-5, with D tentatively TRBD1 (5 bases). Germline V CDR1 and CDR2: MDHEN, SYDVKM. The V gene lost 0 bases and the J gene lost 5 bases, with 7 bases spanning the gap. The CDR3 totals 13 residues. The CDR3 DNA follows: TGTGCCAGCAGTTTATGGGGGCATGAGACCCAGTACTTC. Encoded protein: CASSLWGHETQYF.

This clonotype has more than one count but fewer than ten. The J gene is TRBJ2-3, the V gene TRBV5-1; 11 nucleotides align to TRBD2. Trimming took 0 bases from V and 5 from J; bases not matched to a gene: 8. The CDR3 extends over 17 amino acids. Per the germline V gene, CDR1 is SGHRS and CDR2 is YFSETQ. In DNA, the CDR3 is TGCGCCAGCAGCTTGGCCGGGACTAGCGGAGAAGGAGATACGCAGTATTTT. Its protein product is CASSLAGTSGEGDTQYF.

J is TRBJ2-5 and V is TRBV2; 8 nucleotides match TRBD1. Germline V gene sequence: CDR1 SNHLY, CDR2 FYNNEI. The junction had 10 bases not matched to a gene; V was cut back by 5 bases and J by 2 bases. The CDR3 has 16 residues. CDR3 bases: TGTGCCAGCAGTACCCATCGGGACAGGTCTCAAGAGACCCAGTACTTC. It yields the protein CASSTHRDRSQETQYF.

This clonotype turned up a few times. V usage is TRBV7-3 and J usage is TRBJ1-6; 10 nucleotides align to TRBD1. CDR1 SGHTA and CDR2 FQGTGA come from the germline V gene. The CDR3 is made up of 16 amino acids. V gave up 0 bases and J gave up 10 bases; unmatched junction bases: 6. CDR3 DNA: TGTGCCAGCAGCTTAACCGGGACAGGGGTTGAATCACCCCTCCACTTT. Its protein is CASSLTGTGVESPLHF.

The V call is TRBV18, the J call TRBJ2-6; 9 positions match TRBD1. The J segment lost 3 bases and the V segment lost 5 bases, leaving 8 bases of the junction unmatched. The length of the CDR3 is 17 residues. Looked up from germline, CDR1 is KGHSH and CDR2 is LQKENI. CDR3 region: CASSAGTGSSGANVLTF. DNA of the CDR3: TGTGCCAGCTCAGCCGGGACAGGGTCTAGTGGGGCCAACGTCCTGACTTTC.

This chain connects TRBV29-1 to TRBJ2-5, with no clear D. The CDR3 consists of 12 residues. Trimming stripped 7 bases from V and 6 bases from J, with 15 bases between. The germline V gene has CDR1 SQVTM and CDR2 ANQGSEA. DNA for the CDR3: TGCAGCGCCGTAGACAATGCCAAGACCCAGTACTTC. Protein sequence: CSAVDNAKTQYF.